What follows are 5 T cell receptor beta chains derived from one specimen sequenced in a study of CD8 T cells in ankylosing spondylitis. Study-wide results and caveats: Made up of about eight highly homologous variants, a TCR beta motif appeared characteristic of ankylosing spondylitis blood.

From the 5' RACE reads, TCRdb called clonotypes with MiXCR, one entry per CDR3 protein. The repertoire has 200,000 to 250,000 distinct CDR3 sequences, around 20% of them found once; the top ten carry about two fifths. These receptors are not linked to any known antigen. Sequenced material: blood, either unsorted or a sorted T cell fraction (not recorded which). These receptors all come from a male donor with ankylosing spondylitis.

This clonotype showed up just a few times. This chain links TRBV12-3 or TRBV12-4 with TRBJ1-5; 12 bases line up with TRBD1. The CDR3 is 16 amino acids. J was trimmed by 7 bases and V by 3 bases; bases with no gene match: 7. The CDR3 DNA follows: TGTGCCAGCAGTTTGGGGACAGGGGGCGGGGACCAGCCCCAGCATTTT. This translates into CASSLGTGGGDQPQHF.

This clonotype came up many times. The rearrangement links TRBV12-3 or TRBV12-4 to TRBJ1-1; D not resolved. The ends were cut back, 2 bases at V and 1 base at J, with 8 bases in the middle. The CDR3 is 14 amino acids. The CDR3, as DNA: TGTGCCAGCAGTTTAAGTGTTGGGAACACTGAAGCTTTCTTT. Its protein product is CASSLSVGNTEAFF.

This chain links TRBV15 with TRBJ1-5; the match to TRBD1 covers 7 bases. V shed 1 base, J shed 1 base, and the junction held 7 bases outside the gene matches. Germline lookup yields CDR1 LNHNV and CDR2 YYDKDF (reference sequence). This CDR3 spans 17 amino acids. The CDR3: CATSRGRGQVSNQPQHF. The CDR3 DNA is TGTGCCACCAGCAGAGGGAGGGGGCAGGTCAGCAATCAGCCCCAGCATTTT.

This chain links TRBV2 with TRBJ1-5; tentative D call: TRBD1 (6 bases). This CDR3 spans 15 amino acids. CDR1 is SNHLY, CDR2 FYNNEI, per germline. With 4 bases removed from V and 3 bases from J, the gap between germline ends came to 13 bases. This CDR3 is CASSGGAGANQPQHF. CDR3 in DNA: TGTGCCAGCAGTGGGGGGGCAGGGGCCAATCAGCCCCAGCATTTT.

Concerning this clonotype: One junction end disagrees with the germline gene, perhaps due to a read error. The rearrangement uses TRBV2 and TRBJ2-7; 9 bases are shared with TRBD2. The CDR3 has 15 amino acids. Per germline, CDR1 SNHLY and CDR2 FYNNEI. In DNA form, the CDR3 reads TGTGTCAGCAGCCGGGGGACTAGCAGTTCCTACGAGCAGTACTTC. Its translation: CVSSRGTSSSYEQYF.